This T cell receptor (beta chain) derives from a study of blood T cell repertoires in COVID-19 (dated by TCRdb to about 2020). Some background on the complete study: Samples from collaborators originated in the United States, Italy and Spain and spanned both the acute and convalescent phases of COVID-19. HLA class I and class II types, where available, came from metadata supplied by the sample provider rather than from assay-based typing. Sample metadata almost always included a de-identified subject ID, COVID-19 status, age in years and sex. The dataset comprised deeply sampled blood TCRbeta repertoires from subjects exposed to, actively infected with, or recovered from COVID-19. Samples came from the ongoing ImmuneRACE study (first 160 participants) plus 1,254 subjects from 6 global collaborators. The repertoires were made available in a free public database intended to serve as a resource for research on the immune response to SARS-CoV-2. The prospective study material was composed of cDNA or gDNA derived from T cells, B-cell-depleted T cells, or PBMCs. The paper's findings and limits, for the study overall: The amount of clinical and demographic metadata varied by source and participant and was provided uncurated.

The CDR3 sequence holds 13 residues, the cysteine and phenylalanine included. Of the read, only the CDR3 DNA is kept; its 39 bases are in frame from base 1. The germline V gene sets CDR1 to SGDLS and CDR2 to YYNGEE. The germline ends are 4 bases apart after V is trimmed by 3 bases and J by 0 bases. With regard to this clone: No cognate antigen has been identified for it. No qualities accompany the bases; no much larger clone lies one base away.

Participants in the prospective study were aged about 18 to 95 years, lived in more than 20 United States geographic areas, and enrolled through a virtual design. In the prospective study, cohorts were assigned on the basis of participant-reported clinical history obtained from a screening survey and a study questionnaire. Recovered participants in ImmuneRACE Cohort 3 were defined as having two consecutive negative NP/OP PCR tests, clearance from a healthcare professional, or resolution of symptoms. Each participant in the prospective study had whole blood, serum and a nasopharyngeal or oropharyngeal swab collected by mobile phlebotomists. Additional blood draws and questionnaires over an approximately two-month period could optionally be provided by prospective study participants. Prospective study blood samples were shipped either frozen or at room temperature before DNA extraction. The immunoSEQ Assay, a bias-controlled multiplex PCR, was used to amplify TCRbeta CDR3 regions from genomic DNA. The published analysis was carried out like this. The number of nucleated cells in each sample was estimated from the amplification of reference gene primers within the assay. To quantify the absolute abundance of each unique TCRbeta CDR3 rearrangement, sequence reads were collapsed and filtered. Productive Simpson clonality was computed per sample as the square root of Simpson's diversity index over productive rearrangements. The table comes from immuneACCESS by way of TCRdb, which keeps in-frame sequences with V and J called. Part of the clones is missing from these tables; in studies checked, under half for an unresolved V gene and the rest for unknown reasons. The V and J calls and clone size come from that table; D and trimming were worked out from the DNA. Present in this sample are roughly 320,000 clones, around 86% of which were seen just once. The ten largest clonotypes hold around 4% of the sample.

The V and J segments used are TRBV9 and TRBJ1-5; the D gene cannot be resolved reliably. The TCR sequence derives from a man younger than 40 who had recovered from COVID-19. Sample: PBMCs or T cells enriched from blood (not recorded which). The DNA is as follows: TGTGCCAGCAGCGCCAGTAGCAATCAGCCCCAGCATTTT. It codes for CASSASSNQPQHF.